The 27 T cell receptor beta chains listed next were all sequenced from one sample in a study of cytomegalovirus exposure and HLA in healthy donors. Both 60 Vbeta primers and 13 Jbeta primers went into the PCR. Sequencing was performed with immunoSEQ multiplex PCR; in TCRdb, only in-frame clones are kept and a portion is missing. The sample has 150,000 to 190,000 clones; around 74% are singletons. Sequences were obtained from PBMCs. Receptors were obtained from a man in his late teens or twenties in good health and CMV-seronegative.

In DNA, the CDR3 is TGTGCCAGCAGCCCAGGACTAGCGGGAGGGCTAGTTGGCACAGATACGCAGTATTTT. The encoded protein is CASSPGLAGGLVGTDTQYF. The J gene is TRBJ2-3, the V gene TRBV11-3; 15 bases align to TRBD2. The CDR3 is made up of 19 amino acids. CDR1 and CDR2 (germline): SGHNT, YENEEA. J was trimmed by 1 base and V by 5 bases; bases with no gene match: 10.

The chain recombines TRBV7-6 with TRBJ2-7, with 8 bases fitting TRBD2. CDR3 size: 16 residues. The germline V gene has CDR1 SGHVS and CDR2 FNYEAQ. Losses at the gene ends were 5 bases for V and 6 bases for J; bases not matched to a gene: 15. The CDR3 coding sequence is TGTGCCAGCAGCCACGGTCCGGGGACTAGAGGTACCGAGCAGTACTTC. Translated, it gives CASSHGPGTRGTEQYF. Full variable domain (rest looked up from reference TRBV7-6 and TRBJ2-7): GAGVSQSPRYKVTKRGQDVALRCDPISGHVSLYWYRQALGQGPEFLTYFNYEAQQDKSGLPNDRFSAERPEGSISTLTIQRTEQRDSAMYRCASSHGPGTRGTEQYFGPGTRLTVT.

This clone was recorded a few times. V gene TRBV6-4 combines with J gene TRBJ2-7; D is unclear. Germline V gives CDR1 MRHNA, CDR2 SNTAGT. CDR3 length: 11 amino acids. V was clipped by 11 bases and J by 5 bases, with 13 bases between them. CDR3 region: CAPHPRDEQYF. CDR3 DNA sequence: TGTGCCCCTCACCCCCGGGACGAGCAGTACTTC.

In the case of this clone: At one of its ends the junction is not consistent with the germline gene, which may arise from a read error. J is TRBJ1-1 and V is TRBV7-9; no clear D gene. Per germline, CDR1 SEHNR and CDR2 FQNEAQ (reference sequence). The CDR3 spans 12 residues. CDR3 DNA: TGTTCCAGCAGCTTAACGCGGACTGAAGCTTTCTTT. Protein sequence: CSSSLTRTEAFF.

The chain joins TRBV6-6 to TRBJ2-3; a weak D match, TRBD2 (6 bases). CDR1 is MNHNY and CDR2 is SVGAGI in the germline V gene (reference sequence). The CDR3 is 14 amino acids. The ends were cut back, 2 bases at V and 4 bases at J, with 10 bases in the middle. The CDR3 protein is CASSYDGSPDTQYF. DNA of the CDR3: TGTGCCAGCAGTTACGACGGGAGCCCAGATACGCAGTATTTT.

In nucleotides, the CDR3 is TGTGCCACCGGGGGACAGCCCCACTCTGGGGCCAACGTCCTGACTTTC. It codes for CATGGQPHSGANVLTF. This chain joins TRBV27 and TRBJ2-6; tentative D call: TRBD1 (7 bases). Germline V gives CDR1 MNHEY, CDR2 SMNVEV (reference sequence). The germline V and J ends were trimmed by 10 bases and 0 bases, with 16 bases remaining between them. There are 16 residues in the CDR3.

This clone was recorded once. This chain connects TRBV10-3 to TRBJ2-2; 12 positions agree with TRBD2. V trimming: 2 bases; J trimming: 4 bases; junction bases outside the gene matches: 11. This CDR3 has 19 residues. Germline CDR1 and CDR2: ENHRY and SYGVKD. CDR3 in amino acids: CAISETAGLAGNPTGELFF. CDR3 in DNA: TGTGCCATCAGTGAGACGGCAGGACTAGCGGGAAACCCCACCGGGGAGCTGTTTTTT.

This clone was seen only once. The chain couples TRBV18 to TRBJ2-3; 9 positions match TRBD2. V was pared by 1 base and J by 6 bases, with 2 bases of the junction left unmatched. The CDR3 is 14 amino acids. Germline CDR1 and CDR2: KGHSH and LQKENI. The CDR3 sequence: CASSPRAGGDTQYF. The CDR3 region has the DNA TGTGCCAGCTCACCACGGGCGGGAGGGGATACGCAGTATTTT.

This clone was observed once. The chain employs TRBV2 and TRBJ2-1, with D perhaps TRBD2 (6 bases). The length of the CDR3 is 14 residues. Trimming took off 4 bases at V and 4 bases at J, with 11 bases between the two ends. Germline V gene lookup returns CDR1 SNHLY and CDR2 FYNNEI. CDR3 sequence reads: CASSVDGRYNEQFF. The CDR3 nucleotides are TGTGCCAGCAGTGTGGACGGGAGATACAATGAGCAGTTCTTC.

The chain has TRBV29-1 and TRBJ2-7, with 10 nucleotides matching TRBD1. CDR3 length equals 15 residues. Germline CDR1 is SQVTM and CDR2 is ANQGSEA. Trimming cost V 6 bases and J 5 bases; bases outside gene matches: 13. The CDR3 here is CSVAGWDRGLDEQYF. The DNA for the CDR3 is TGCAGCGTGGCGGGGTGGGACAGGGGTCTCGACGAGCAGTACTTC.

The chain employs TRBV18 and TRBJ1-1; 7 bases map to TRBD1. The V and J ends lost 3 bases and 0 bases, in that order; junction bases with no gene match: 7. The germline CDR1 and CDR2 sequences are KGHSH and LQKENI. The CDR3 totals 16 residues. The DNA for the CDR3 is TGTGCCAGCTCACCCTCAGAGACAGGGTTGAACACTGAAGCTTTCTTT. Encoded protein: CASSPSETGLNTEAFF.

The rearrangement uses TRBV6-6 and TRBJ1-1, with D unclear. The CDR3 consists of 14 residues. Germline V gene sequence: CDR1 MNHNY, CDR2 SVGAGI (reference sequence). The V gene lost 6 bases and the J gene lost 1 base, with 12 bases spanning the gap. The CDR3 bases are TGTGCCAGCAGCTTCGGACTGAGGAACACTGAAGCTTTCTTT. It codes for CASSFGLRNTEAFF.

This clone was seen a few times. The CDR3 DNA reads TGCGCCAGCAGCCAGGGGGCTAGCGGGAGAGGAGAGACCCAGTACTTC. This gives the protein CASSQGASGRGETQYF. J is TRBJ2-5 and V is TRBV4-3; TRBD2 agrees at 10 bases. This CDR3 is 16 amino acids long. The J segment lost 4 bases and the V segment lost 3 bases, leaving 8 bases of the junction unmatched. From germline, CDR1 is LGHNA and CDR2 YSLEER.

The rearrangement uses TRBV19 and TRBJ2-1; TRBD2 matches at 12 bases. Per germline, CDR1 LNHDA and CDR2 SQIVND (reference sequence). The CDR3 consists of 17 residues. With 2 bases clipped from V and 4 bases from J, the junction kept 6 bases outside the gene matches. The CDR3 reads CASSISALAGGYNEQFF. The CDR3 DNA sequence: TGTGCCAGTAGTATATCGGCGCTAGCGGGAGGGTACAATGAGCAGTTCTTC.

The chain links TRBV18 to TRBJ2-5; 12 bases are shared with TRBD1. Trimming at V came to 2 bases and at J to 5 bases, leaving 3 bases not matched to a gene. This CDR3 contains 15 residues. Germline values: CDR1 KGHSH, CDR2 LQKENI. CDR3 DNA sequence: TGTGCCAGCTCACCAGGGACAGGGGGCTGGGAGACCCAGTACTTC. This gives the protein CASSPGTGGWETQYF.

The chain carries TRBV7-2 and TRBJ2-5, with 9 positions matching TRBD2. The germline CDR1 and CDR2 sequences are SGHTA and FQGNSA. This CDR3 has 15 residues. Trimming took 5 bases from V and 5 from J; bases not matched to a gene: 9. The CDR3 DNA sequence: TGTGCCAGCAGCCCCCGTCCGGCGGGAGGGGAGACCCAGTACTTC. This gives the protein CASSPRPAGGETQYF.

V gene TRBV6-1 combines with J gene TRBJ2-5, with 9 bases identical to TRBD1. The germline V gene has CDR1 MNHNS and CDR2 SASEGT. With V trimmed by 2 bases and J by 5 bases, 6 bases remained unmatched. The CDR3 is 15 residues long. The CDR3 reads CASSEFGTGKETQYF. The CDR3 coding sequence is TGTGCCAGCAGTGAATTCGGGACAGGGAAGGAGACCCAGTACTTC.

This CDR3 is CASRDTYNSPLHF. For the CDR3, the DNA is TGTGCCAGCCGGGACACCTATAATTCACCCCTCCACTTT. The rearrangement joins TRBV6-5 to TRBJ1-6, with D tentatively TRBD1 (6 bases). The ends were cut back, 8 bases at V and 2 bases at J, with 7 bases in the middle. The CDR3 runs to 13 residues. The germline V gene encodes CDR1 MNHEY and CDR2 SVGAGI.

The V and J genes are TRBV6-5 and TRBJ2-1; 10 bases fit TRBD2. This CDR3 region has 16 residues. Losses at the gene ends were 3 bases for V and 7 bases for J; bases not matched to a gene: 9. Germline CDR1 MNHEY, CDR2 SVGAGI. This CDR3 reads CASSYVGTSDSNEQFF. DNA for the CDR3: TGTGCCAGCAGTTATGTGGGGACTAGCGATAGTAATGAGCAGTTCTTC.

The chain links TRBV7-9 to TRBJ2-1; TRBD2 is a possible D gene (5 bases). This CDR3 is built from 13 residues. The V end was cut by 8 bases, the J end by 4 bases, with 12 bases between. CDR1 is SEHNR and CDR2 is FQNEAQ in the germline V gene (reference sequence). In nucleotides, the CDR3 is TGTGCCAGCCCCCGAGGGCCATACAATGAGCAGTTCTTC. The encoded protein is CASPRGPYNEQFF.

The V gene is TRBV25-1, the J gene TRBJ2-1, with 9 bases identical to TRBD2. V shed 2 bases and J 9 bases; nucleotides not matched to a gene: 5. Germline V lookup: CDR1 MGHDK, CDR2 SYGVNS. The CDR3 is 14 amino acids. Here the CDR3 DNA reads TGTGCCAGCAGTGAAGGGCTAGCGGGAACTGAGCAGTTCTTC. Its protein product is CASSEGLAGTEQFF.

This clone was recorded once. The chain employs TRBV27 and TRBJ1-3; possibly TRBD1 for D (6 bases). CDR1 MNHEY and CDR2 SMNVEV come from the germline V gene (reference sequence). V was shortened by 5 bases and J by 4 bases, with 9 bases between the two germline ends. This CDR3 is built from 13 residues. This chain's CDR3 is CASSLQGGNTIYF. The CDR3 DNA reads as TGTGCCAGCAGTCTACAGGGAGGAAACACCATATATTTT.

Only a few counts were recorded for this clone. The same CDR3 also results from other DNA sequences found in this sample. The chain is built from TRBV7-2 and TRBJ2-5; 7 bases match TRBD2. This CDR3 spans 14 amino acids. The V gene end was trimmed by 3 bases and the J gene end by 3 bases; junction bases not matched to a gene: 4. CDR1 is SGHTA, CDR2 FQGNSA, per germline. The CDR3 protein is CASSLRLAEETQYF. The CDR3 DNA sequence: TGTGCCAGCAGCTTGCGGCTAGCGGAAGAGACCCAGTACTTC.

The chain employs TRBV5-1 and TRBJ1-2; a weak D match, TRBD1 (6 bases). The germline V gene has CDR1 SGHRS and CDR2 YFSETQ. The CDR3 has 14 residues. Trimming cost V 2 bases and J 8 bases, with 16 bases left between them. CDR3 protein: CASSFRQAASGYTF. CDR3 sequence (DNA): TGCGCCAGCAGCTTTAGACAGGCCGCGTCCGGCTACACCTTC.

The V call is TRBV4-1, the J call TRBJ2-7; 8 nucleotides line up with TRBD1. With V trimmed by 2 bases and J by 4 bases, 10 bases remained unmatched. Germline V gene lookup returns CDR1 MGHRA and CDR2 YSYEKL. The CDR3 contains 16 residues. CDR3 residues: CASSQRRGTGFYEQYF. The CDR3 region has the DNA TGCGCCAGCAGCCAACGCCGCGGGACAGGTTTTTACGAGCAGTACTTC.

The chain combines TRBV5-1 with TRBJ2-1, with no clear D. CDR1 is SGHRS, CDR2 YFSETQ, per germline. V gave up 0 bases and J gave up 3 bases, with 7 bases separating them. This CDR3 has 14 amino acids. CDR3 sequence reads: CASSLDADYNEQFF. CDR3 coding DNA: TGCGCCAGCAGCTTGGACGCAGACTACAATGAGCAGTTCTTC. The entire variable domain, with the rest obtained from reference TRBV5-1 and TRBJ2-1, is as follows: KAGVTQTPRYLIKTRGQQVTLSCSPISGHRSVSWYQQTPGQGLQFLFEYFSETQRNKGNFPGRFSGRQFSNSRSEMNVSTLELGDSALYLCASSLDADYNEQFFGPGTRLTVL.

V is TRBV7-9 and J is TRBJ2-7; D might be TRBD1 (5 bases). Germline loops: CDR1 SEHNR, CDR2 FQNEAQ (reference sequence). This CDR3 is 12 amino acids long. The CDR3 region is CSIKQGAYEQYF. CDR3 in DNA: TGTTCCATCAAACAAGGGGCCTACGAGCAGTACTTC. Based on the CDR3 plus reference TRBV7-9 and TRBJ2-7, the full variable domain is DTGVSQNPRHKITKRGQNVTFRCDPISEHNRLYWYRQTLGQGPEFLTYFQNEAQLEKSRLLSDRFSAERPKGSFSTLEIQRTEQGDSAMYLCSIKQGAYEQYFGPGTRLTVT.